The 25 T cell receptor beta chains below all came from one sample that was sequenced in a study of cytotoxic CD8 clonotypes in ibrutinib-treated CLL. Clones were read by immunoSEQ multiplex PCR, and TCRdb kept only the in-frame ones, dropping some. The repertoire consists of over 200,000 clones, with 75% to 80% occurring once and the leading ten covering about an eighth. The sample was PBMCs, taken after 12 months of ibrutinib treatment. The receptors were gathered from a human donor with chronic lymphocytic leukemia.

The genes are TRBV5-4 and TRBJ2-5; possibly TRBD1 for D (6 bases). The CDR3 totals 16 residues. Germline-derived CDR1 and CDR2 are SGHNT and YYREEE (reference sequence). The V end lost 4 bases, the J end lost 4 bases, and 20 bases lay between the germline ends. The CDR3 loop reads CASSKYGTLGGETQYF. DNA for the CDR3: TGTGCCAGCAGCAAATACGGGACATTAGGGGGAGAGACCCAGTACTTC.

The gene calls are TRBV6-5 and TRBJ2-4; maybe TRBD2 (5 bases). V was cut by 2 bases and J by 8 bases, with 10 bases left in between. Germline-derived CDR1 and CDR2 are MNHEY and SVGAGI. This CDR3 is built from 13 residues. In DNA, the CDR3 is TGTGCCAGCAGTTACAAGAAGGAGGACATTCAGTACTTC. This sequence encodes CASSYKKEDIQYF.

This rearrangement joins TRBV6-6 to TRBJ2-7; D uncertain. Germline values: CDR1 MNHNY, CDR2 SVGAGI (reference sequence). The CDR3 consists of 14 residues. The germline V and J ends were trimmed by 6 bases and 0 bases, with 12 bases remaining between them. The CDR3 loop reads CASRPPGGSYEQYF. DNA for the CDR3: TGTGCCAGCAGACCACCTGGCGGCTCCTACGAGCAGTACTTC.

The DNA for the CDR3 is TGTGCCAGCAGCCCGAACCCCGGTTCTCCCGTCTCCTACGAGCAGTACTTC. Protein: CASSPNPGSPVSYEQYF. The chain employs TRBV7-9 and TRBJ2-7; no clear D. The germline V and J ends were trimmed by 5 bases and 0 bases, with 20 bases remaining between them. Germline CDR1 is SEHNR and CDR2 is FQNEAQ (reference sequence). The CDR3 contains 17 residues.

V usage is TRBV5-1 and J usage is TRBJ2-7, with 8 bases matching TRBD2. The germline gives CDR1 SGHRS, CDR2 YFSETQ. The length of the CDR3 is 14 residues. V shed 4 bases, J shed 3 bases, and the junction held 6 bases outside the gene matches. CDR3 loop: CASSGTGTSYEQYF. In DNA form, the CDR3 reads TGCGCCAGCAGCGGAACCGGGACTAGCTACGAGCAGTACTTC. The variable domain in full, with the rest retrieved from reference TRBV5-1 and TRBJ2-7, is KAGVTQTPRYLIKTRGQQVTLSCSPISGHRSVSWYQQTPGQGLQFLFEYFSETQRNKGNFPGRFSGRQFSNSRSEMNVSTLELGDSALYLCASSGTGTSYEQYFGPGTRLTVT.

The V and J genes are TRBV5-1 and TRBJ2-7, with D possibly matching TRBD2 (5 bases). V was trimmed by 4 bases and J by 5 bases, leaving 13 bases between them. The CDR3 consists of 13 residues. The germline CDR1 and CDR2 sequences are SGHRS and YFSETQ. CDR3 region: CASSLGPGNEQYF. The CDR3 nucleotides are TGCGCCAGCAGCCTGGGTCCGGGGAACGAGCAGTACTTC.

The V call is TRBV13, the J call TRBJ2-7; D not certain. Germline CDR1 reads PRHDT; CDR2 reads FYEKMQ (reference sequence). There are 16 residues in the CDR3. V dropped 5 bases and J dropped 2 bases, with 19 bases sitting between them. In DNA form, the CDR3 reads TGTGCCAGCAGCCCCCGAGGTAAAGTTATAACCTACGAGCAGTACTTC. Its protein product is CASSPRGKVITYEQYF.

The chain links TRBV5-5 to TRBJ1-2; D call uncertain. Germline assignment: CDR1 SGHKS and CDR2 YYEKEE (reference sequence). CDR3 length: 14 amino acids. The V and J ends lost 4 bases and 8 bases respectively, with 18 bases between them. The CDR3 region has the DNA TGTGCCAGCAGCCTGGTTCGGGGTGCGGGGGGCTACACCTTC. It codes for CASSLVRGAGGYTF.

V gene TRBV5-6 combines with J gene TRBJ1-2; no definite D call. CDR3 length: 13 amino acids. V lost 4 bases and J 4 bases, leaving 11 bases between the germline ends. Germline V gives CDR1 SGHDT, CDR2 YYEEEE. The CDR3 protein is CASSPYEGYGYTF. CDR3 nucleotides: TGTGCCAGCAGCCCCTACGAGGGCTATGGCTACACCTTC.

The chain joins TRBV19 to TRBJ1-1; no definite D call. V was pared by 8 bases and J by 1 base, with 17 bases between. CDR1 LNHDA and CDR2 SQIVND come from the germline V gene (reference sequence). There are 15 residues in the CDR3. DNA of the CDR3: TGTGCCAGTCTCCACGGGGTCCGCGGGAACACTGAAGCTTTCTTT. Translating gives CASLHGVRGNTEAFF.

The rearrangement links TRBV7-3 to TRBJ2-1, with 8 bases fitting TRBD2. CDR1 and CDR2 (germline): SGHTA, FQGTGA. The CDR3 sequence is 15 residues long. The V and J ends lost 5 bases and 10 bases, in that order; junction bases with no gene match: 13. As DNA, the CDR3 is TGTGCCAGCAGCCCGGGACTAGGTGACAGTCACGAGCAGTTCTTC. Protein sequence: CASSPGLGDSHEQFF.

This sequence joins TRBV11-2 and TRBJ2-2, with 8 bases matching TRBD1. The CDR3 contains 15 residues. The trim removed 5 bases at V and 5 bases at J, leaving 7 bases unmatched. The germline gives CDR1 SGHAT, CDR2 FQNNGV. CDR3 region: CASSPPGGWTGELFF. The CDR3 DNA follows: TGTGCCAGCAGCCCGCCAGGGGGCTGGACCGGGGAGCTGTTTTTT. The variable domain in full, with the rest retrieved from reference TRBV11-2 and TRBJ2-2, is EAGVAQSPRYKIIEKRQSVAFWCNPISGHATLYWYQQILGQGPKLLIQFQNNGVVDDSQLPKDRFSAERLKGVDSTLKIQPAKLEDSAVYLCASSPPGGWTGELFFGEGSRLTVL.

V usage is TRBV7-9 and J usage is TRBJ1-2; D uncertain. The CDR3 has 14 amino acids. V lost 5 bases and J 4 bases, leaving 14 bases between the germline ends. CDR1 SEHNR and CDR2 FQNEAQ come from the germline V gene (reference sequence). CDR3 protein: CASSPEALLYGYTF. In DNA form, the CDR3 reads TGTGCCAGCAGCCCCGAGGCGCTCCTCTATGGCTACACCTTC.

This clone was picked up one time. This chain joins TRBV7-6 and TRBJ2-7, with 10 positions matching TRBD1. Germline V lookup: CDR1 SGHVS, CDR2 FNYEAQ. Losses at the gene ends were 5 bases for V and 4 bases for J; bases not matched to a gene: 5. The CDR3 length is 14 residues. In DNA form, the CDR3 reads TGTGCCAGCAGCCGCCGACAGGGGGCGTACGAGCAGTACTTC. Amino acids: CASSRRQGAYEQYF.

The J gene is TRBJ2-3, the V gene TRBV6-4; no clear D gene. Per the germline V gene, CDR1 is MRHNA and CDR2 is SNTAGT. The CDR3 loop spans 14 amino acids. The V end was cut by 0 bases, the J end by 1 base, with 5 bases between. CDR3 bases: TGTGCCAGCAGTGACTCGTTTCGCACAGATACGCAGTATTTT. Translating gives CASSDSFRTDTQYF.

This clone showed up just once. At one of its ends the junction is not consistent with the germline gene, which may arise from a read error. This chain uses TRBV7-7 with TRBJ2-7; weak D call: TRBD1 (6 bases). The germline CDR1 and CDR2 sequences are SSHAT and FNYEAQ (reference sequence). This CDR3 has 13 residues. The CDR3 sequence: CASSPGGGHEQYF. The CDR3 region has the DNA TGTGCTAGCAGCCCAGGTGGGGGCCACGAGCAGTACTTC.

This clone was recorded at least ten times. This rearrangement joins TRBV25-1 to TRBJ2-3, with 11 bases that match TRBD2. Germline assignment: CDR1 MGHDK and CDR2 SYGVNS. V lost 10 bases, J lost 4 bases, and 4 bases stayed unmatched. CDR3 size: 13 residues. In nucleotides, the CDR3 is TGTGCCACTAGCGGGAGGATGTCAGATACGCAGTATTTT. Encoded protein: CATSGRMSDTQYF.

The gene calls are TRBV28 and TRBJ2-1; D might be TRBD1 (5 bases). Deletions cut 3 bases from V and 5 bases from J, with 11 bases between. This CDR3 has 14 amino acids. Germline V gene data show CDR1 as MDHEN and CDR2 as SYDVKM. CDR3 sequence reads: CASSFLDSNNEQFF. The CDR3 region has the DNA TGTGCCAGCAGTTTTCTCGACAGCAACAATGAGCAGTTCTTC.

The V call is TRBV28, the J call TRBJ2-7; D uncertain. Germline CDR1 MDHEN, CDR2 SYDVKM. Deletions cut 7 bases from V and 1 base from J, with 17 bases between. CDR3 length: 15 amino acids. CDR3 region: CASTTWGSGSYEQYF. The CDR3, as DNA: TGTGCCAGCACTACCTGGGGATCAGGATCCTACGAGCAGTACTTC.

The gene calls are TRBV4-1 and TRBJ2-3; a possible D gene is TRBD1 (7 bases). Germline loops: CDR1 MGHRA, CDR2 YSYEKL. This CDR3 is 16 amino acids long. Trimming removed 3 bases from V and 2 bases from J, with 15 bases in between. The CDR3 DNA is TGCGCCAGCAGCCACAACGCGGGACAGACCACAGATACGCAGTATTTT. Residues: CASSHNAGQTTDTQYF.

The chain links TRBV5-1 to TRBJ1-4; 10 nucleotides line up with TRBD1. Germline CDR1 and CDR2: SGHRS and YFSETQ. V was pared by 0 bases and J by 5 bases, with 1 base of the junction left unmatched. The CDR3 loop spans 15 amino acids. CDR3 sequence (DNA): TGCGCCAGCAGCTTGGGGGACAGGGGAAATGAAAAACTGTTTTTT. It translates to CASSLGDRGNEKLFF.

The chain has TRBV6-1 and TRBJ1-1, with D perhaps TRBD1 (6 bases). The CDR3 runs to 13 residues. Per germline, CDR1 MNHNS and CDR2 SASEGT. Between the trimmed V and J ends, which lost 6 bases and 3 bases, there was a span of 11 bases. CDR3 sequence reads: CASRGGKDTEAFF. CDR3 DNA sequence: TGTGCCAGCAGAGGGGGTAAGGACACTGAAGCTTTCTTT.

The CDR3 loop reads CASLQQGARAYEQYF. As DNA, the CDR3 is TGTGCCAGCTTACAACAGGGGGCTCGGGCCTACGAGCAGTACTTC. This sequence joins TRBV6-4 and TRBJ2-7; TRBD1 matches 9 bases. CDR1 is MRHNA and CDR2 is SNTAGT in the germline V gene. After removal of 8 bases from V and 2 bases from J, the junction contained 10 bases not matched to a gene. The CDR3 runs to 15 residues.

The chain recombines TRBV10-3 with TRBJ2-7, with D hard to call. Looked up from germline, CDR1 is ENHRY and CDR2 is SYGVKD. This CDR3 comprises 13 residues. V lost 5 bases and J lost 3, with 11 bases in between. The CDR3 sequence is CAISSGRDYEQYF. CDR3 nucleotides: TGTGCCATCAGTTCGGGCAGAGACTACGAGCAGTACTTC.

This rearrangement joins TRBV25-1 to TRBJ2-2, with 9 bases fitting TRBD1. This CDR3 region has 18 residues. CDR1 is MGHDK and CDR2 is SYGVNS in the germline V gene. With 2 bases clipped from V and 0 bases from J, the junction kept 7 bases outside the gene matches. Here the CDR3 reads CASSEIYRGLANTGELFF. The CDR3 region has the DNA TGTGCCAGCAGTGAAATTTACAGGGGGCTAGCGAACACCGGGGAGCTGTTTTTT.